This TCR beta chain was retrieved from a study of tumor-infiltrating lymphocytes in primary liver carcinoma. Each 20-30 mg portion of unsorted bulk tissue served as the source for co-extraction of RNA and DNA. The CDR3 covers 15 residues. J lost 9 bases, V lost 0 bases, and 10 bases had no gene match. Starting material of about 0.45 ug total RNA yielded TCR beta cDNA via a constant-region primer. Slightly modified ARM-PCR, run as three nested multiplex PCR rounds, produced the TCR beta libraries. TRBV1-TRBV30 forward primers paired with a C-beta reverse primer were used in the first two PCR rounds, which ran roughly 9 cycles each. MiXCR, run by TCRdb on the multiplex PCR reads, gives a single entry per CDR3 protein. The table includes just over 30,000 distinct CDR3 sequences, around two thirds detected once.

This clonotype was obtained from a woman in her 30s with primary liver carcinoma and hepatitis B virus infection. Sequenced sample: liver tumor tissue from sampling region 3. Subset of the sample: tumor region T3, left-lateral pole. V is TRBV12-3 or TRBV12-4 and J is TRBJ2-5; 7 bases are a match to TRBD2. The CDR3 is CASSLAGFPRGAQYF. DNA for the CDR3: TGTGCCAGCAGTTTAGCGGGATTTCCCCGGGGGGCCCAGTACTTC.